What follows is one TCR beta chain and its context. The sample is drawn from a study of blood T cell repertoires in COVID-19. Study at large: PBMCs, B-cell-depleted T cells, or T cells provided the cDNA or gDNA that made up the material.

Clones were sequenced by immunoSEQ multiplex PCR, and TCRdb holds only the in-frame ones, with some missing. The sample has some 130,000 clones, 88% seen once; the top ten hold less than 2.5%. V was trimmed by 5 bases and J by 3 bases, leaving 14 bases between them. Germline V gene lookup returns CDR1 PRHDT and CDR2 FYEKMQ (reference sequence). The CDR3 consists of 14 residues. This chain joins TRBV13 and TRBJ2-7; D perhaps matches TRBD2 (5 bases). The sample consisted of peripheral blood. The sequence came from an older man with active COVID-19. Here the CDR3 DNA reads TGTGCCAGCAGCCCCCGGACTGGCGACTACGAGCAGTACTTC. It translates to CASSPRTGDYEQYF.